The clone carrying this T cell receptor (beta chain) was detected many times. Its antigen remains unknown. Using its own MiXCR run on the 5' RACE reads, TCRdb lists one record per CDR3 protein. The data contain 200,000 to 250,000 distinct CDR3 sequences, about 10% of them singletons. The data derive from a study of CD8 T cells in ankylosing spondylitis. Findings of the study overall: Before this, some motif variants had been reported in reactive arthritis synovial fluid and blood.

This CDR3 region has 13 residues. Germline CDR1 SGHDT, CDR2 YYEEEE. V gave up 4 bases and J gave up 5 bases; unmatched junction bases: 5. The TCR comes from a male donor with ankylosing spondylitis or in good health (not recorded which). The sample consisted of blood, either unsorted or a sorted T cell fraction (not recorded which). The chain joins TRBV5-6 to TRBJ2-5, with 7 bases lining up with TRBD1. The CDR3 bases are TGTGCCAGCAGCCGGGACAGCAGGGAGACCCAGTACTTC. The encoded protein is CASSRDSRETQYF.